Presented here are 10 T cell receptor beta chains from one specimen sequenced in a study of STAT5B mutations in CD4+ large granular lymphocyte leukemia. Only in-frame clones appear in the TCRdb table, and some are missing; sequencing was by immunoSEQ multiplex PCR. Of tens of thousands of clones in the sample, roughly 79% were seen once. The sequencing sample was made of CD4+ T cells from blood buffy coats. The source is a human donor in good health.

The chain uses TRBV28 and TRBJ1-4, with a possible D match to TRBD1 (5 bases). The germline V gene has CDR1 MDHEN and CDR2 SYDVKM. The length of the CDR3 is 15 residues. V dropped 2 bases and J dropped 5 bases, with 12 bases sitting between them. CDR3 bases: TGTGCCAGCAGTTTAGTCACAAGGGACAATGAAAAACTGTTTTTT. Protein sequence: CASSLVTRDNEKLFF.

The chain joins TRBV7-9 to TRBJ2-7, with D possibly being TRBD1 (5 bases). From germline, CDR1 is SEHNR and CDR2 FQNEAQ (reference sequence). Between the trimmed V and J ends, which lost 6 bases and 3 bases, there was a span of 18 bases. The length of the CDR3 is 15 residues. The CDR3 DNA follows: TGTGCCAGCAGTTCAACACTTCAGGGATACTACGAGCAGTACTTC. It translates to CASSSTLQGYYEQYF.

DNA of the CDR3: TGTGCCAGCAGCCTTAAGGAAGGGACTGAAGCTTTCTTT. Translating gives CASSLKEGTEAFF. V gene TRBV7-9 combines with J gene TRBJ1-1; no clear D. Per the germline V gene, CDR1 is SEHNR and CDR2 is FQNEAQ (reference sequence). V lost 5 bases and J 5 bases, leaving 12 bases between the germline ends. The CDR3 runs to 13 residues.

V usage is TRBV7-3 and J usage is TRBJ1-5; D is unclear. CDR3 length: 13 amino acids. Looked up from germline, CDR1 is SGHTA and CDR2 is FQGTGA. V lost 5 bases to trimming and J lost 9 bases, with 14 bases between them. For the CDR3, the DNA is TGTGCCAGCAGCCCAACGGCGGTCGGGCCCCAGCATTTT. Amino acids: CASSPTAVGPQHF.

This clone appeared a few times. This chain uses TRBV28 with TRBJ1-3; D gene uncertain. This CDR3 comprises 15 residues. CDR1 and CDR2 from the germline V gene are MDHEN and SYDVKM. Trimming shortened V by 7 bases and J by 0 bases, and 13 bases separated the two germline ends. CDR3 in DNA: TGTGCCAGCACCCCCCCGGCTCGCTCTGGAAACACCATATATTTT. Its protein product is CASTPPARSGNTIYF.

The chain has TRBV4-3 and TRBJ2-5, with D perhaps TRBD1 (6 bases). TRBJ2-7 explains the end of the DNA better; the J call may be wrong. Germline CDR1 LGHNA, CDR2 YSLEER. The CDR3 covers 12 residues. CDR3 amino acids: CASSPNRDEQYF. The CDR3 nucleotides are TGCGCCAGCAGTCCTAACAGGGACGAGCAGTACTTC.

The V gene is TRBV30, the J gene TRBJ1-2; D remains ambiguous. V was pared by 1 base and J by 2 bases, with 17 bases between. Germline V gene lookup returns CDR1 GTSNPN and CDR2 SVGIG (reference sequence). The CDR3 has 16 amino acids. The CDR3: CAWSGGLGKLNYGYTF. Written as DNA, the CDR3 is TGTGCCTGGAGTGGAGGTTTGGGCAAGCTGAACTATGGCTACACCTTC. Using reference TRBV30 and TRBJ1-2 for the parts outside the CDR3, the full variable domain is SQTIHQWPATLVQPVGSPLSLECTVEGTSNPNLYWYRQAAGRGLQLLFYSVGIGQISSEVPQNLSASRPQDRQFILSSKKLLLSDSGFYLCAWSGGLGKLNYGYTFGSGTRLTVV.

The V call is TRBV7-3, the J call TRBJ1-6; D is unresolved. The CDR3 sequence is 14 residues long. The V end lost 2 bases, the J end lost 6 bases, and 8 bases lay between the germline ends. Germline CDR1 reads SGHTA; CDR2 reads FQGTGA. CDR3 residues: CASSLYSVNSPLHF. The DNA of the CDR3 is TGTGCCAGCAGCTTATACAGTGTTAATTCACCCCTCCACTTT.

V and J are TRBV6-6 and TRBJ2-5; no reliable D call. V was trimmed by 7 bases and J by 5 bases, leaving 8 bases between them. Per germline, CDR1 MNHNY and CDR2 SVGAGI (reference sequence). CDR3 length: 11 amino acids. For the CDR3, the DNA is TGTGCCAGCAAATCGGGTGAGACCCAGTACTTC. This encodes CASKSGETQYF.

This clone was detected a few times. The gene calls are TRBV11-2 and TRBJ1-1; D might be TRBD1 (5 bases). The CDR3 runs to 15 residues. Germline CDR1 is SGHAT and CDR2 is FQNNGV. V lost 5 bases to trimming and J lost 1 base, with 14 bases between them. The CDR3, as DNA: TGTGCCAGCAGCCCCCGACAGTATTCGAACACTGAAGCTTTCTTT. Protein product: CASSPRQYSNTEAFF.